A single TCR beta chain is shown here with its context. These data belong to a study of beta chain features in type 1 diabetes. The authors reverse transcribed all of the isolated RNA, so sequencing captured expressed TCRB transcripts. Profiled with immunoSEQ multiplex PCR; TCRdb holds only in-frame clones, not every one. The table shows about 260,000 clones, with over 65% occurring only once. Sequencing was done on a sample of naive CD4+ T cells from blood. The sequence derives from a man aged 30-40 years in good health.

The CDR3 spells CASSLVAEAYEQYF. The DNA for the CDR3 is TGTGCCAGCAGCTTAGTCGCGGAGGCCTACGAGCAGTACTTC. The chain recombines TRBV7-2 with TRBJ2-7; tentative D call: TRBD2 (5 bases). This CDR3 comprises 14 residues. From germline, CDR1 is SGHTA and CDR2 FQGNSA. V was trimmed by 1 base and J by 2 bases, leaving 9 bases between them.